What follows are 13 T cell receptor beta chains derived from one specimen sequenced in a study of blood T cell repertoires in COVID-19. Measured with immunoSEQ multiplex PCR; TCRdb has only the in-frame clones, and not every one. Here the sample spans roughly 180,000 clones, over 75% being singletons. Material: PBMCs or T cells enriched from blood (not recorded which). All receptors derive from a woman aged 40-49 years with acute COVID-19.

The chain uses TRBV11-2 and TRBJ2-7, with 11 bases lining up with TRBD1. Germline-derived CDR1 and CDR2 are SGHAT and FQNNGV. The length of the CDR3 is 17 residues. V shed 5 bases and J 1 base; nucleotides not matched to a gene: 10. The CDR3 protein is CASSPSPGTGGSYEQYF. The CDR3 DNA follows: TGTGCCAGCAGCCCAAGCCCCGGGACAGGGGGATCCTACGAGCAGTACTTC.

The chain carries TRBV30 and TRBJ2-1; possible D gene TRBD2, 5 bases. The germline gives CDR1 GTSNPN, CDR2 SVGIG (reference sequence). The CDR3 is made up of 16 amino acids. Trimming stripped 0 bases from V and 6 bases from J, with 18 bases between. The CDR3 nucleotides read TGTGCCTGGAGTGTACTTGGGAGTTCGATACCCAATGAGCAGTTCTTC. Amino acid sequence: CAWSVLGSSIPNEQFF. Using reference TRBV30 and TRBJ2-1 for the parts outside the CDR3, the full variable domain is SQTIHQWPATLVQPVGSPLSLECTVEGTSNPNLYWYRQAAGRGLQLLFYSVGIGQISSEVPQNLSASRPQDRQFILSSKKLLLSDSGFYLCAWSVLGSSIPNEQFFGPGTRLTVL.

The CDR3 spells CASSQILGHGYTF. The CDR3 nucleotides are TGTGCCAGCAGCCAGATACTAGGACATGGCTACACCTTC. The chain couples TRBV7-2 to TRBJ1-2; D not certain. V gave up 5 bases and J gave up 6 bases, with 13 bases separating them. The CDR3 extends over 13 amino acids. The germline gives CDR1 SGHTA, CDR2 FQGNSA.

The chain carries TRBV28 and TRBJ1-1, with 11 bases that match TRBD1. The CDR3 loop spans 15 amino acids. From germline, CDR1 is MDHEN and CDR2 SYDVKM. V shed 5 bases, J shed 3 bases, and the junction held 5 bases outside the gene matches. CDR3 residues: CASSPQGQGDTEAFF. For the CDR3, the DNA is TGTGCCAGCAGTCCCCAGGGACAGGGGGACACTGAAGCTTTCTTT. Using reference TRBV28 and TRBJ1-1 for the parts outside the CDR3, the full variable domain is DVKVTQSSRYLVKRTGEKVFLECVQDMDHENMFWYRQDPGLGLRLIYFSYDVKMKEKGDIPEGYSVSREKKERFSLILESASTNQTSMYLCASSPQGQGDTEAFFGQGTRLTVV.

As for this clone: Within the sample, other DNA sequences also encode this same CDR3. The rearrangement uses TRBV9 and TRBJ2-1, with 11 bases that match TRBD2. The V and J ends lost 4 bases and 4 bases, in that order; junction bases with no gene match: 7. The CDR3 runs to 16 residues. Per the germline V gene, CDR1 is SGDLS and CDR2 is YYNGEE. The chain's CDR3 is CASSPPGTSGYNEQFF. In DNA form, the CDR3 reads TGTGCCAGCAGCCCTCCCGGGACTAGCGGTTACAATGAGCAGTTCTTC.

The chain joins TRBV11-2 to TRBJ1-1; the match to TRBD1 covers 7 bases. J gave up 0 bases and V 1 base, and 5 bases lay outside the gene matches. Germline V gene sequence: CDR1 SGHAT, CDR2 FQNNGV. CDR3 length equals 16 residues. The CDR3 protein is CASSLASQGVNTEAFF. DNA for the CDR3: TGTGCCAGCAGCTTAGCGTCCCAGGGGGTGAACACTGAAGCTTTCTTT.

This chain connects TRBV11-2 to TRBJ2-7, with D possibly being TRBD1 or TRBD2 (5 bases each). This CDR3 has 15 amino acids. CDR1 is SGHAT, CDR2 FQNNGV, per germline. The CDR3 region has the DNA TGTGCCAGCAGCGTAGAGGGCACAGGAGTCTACGAGCAGTACGTC. The encoded protein is CASSVEGTGVYEQYV.

The chain has TRBV7-3 and TRBJ2-7; unclear D gene. Germline V gives CDR1 SGHTA, CDR2 FQGTGA. Trimming took off 8 bases at V and 3 bases at J, with 5 bases between the two ends. The CDR3 extends over 10 amino acids. The CDR3 here is CASQDYEQYV. In DNA form, the CDR3 reads TGTGCCAGCCAGGACTACGAGCAGTACGTC.

The chain uses TRBV6-5 and TRBJ1-6, with D hard to call. Germline V lookup: CDR1 MNHEY, CDR2 SVGAGI. Trimming pared 0 bases from V and 7 bases from J, leaving 13 bases between. The CDR3 is 16 residues long. The CDR3 loop reads CASSYSKRVGNSPLHF. In nucleotides, the CDR3 is TGTGCCAGCAGTTACTCGAAGAGGGTCGGGAATTCACCCCTCCACTTT.

V gene TRBV3-1 (or the pseudogene TRBV3-2) combines with J gene TRBJ1-1; 11 nucleotides align to TRBD1. Trimming at V came to 1 base and at J to 1 base, leaving 2 bases not matched to a gene. Germline CDR1 reads LGHDT; CDR2 reads YNNKEL (reference sequence). The CDR3 spans 16 residues. The CDR3 coding sequence is TGTGCCAGCAGCCAAGGAGGGACAGGGGGGAACACTGAAGCTTTCTTT. Protein: CASSQGGTGGNTEAFF.

The chain uses TRBV5-4 and TRBJ1-1; D gene uncertain. V was trimmed by 4 bases and J by 4 bases, leaving 14 bases between them. The CDR3 contains 14 residues. The germline CDR1 and CDR2 sequences are SGHNT and YYREEE (reference sequence). CDR3 in DNA: TGTGCCAGCAGCCTAGACCCCTTAGGCACTGAAGCTTTCTTT. It specifies CASSLDPLGTEAFF.

V gene TRBV19 combines with J gene TRBJ1-5, with 8 positions matching TRBD1. This CDR3 comprises 17 residues. CDR1 and CDR2 (germline): LNHDA, SQIVND (reference sequence). V lost 6 bases and J lost 0; bases outside the gene matches: 10. CDR3 amino acids: CASRLDRGRDSNQPQHF. The CDR3 nucleotides read TGTGCCAGTAGGCTAGACAGGGGCCGCGATAGCAATCAGCCCCAGCATTTT.

This clone came up many times. The chain recombines TRBV25-1 with TRBJ2-2; 7 nucleotides match TRBD2. This CDR3 region has 17 residues. Germline V lookup: CDR1 MGHDK, CDR2 SYGVNS. With V trimmed by 2 bases and J by 6 bases, 12 bases remained unmatched. This CDR3 reads CASSEPSPGGGAGELFF. Written as DNA, the CDR3 is TGTGCCAGCAGTGAACCCTCCCCGGGCGGGGGTGCCGGGGAGCTGTTTTTT.